These 3 T cell receptor beta chains originate from one sample sequenced in a study of cytomegalovirus exposure and HLA in healthy donors. The PCR used 60 Vbeta and 13 Jbeta primers. The data were produced by immunoSEQ multiplex PCR, yet TCRdb's version contains in-frame clones alone and is incomplete. In the table there are roughly 150,000 clones, around three quarters of which are singletons. The sample was PBMCs. These receptor sequences come from a man in his forties or fifties in good health and CMV-seropositive.

Turning to this clone: This CDR3 is also generated by other DNA sequences in the sample. The rearrangement links TRBV5-6 to TRBJ1-2; 9 bases agree with TRBD1. V shed 5 bases, J shed 7 bases, and the junction held 9 bases outside the gene matches. This CDR3 comprises 14 residues. The germline V gene has CDR1 SGHDT and CDR2 YYEEEE. The CDR3 protein is CASSAYGTGFGYTF. CDR3 DNA: TGTGCCAGCAGTGCATATGGGACAGGGTTTGGCTACACCTTC.

The chain carries TRBV5-1 and TRBJ1-2; 9 nucleotides line up with TRBD1. Trimming took 4 bases from V and 3 from J; bases not matched to a gene: 7. This CDR3 comprises 15 residues. Germline values: CDR1 SGHRS, CDR2 YFSETQ. DNA of the CDR3: TGCGCCAGCAGCATACAAACAGGGGGCCACTATGGCTACACCTTC. This translates into CASSIQTGGHYGYTF.

This sequence joins TRBV7-2 and TRBJ2-2, with 8 positions matching TRBD2. This CDR3 is built from 16 residues. V lost 5 bases and J lost 6; bases outside the gene matches: 11. Germline V gene lookup returns CDR1 SGHTA and CDR2 FQGNSA. CDR3 coding DNA: TGTGCCAGCAGCCAAGATTCGGGGGGGTCCCCCGGGGAGCTGTTTTTT. As protein: CASSQDSGGSPGELFF.